This TCR beta chain emerged from a study of blood T cell repertoires in COVID-19. Study-wide context: Samples representing acute and convalescent COVID-19 were sourced from the United States, Italy and Spain. T cells, B-cell-depleted T cells, or PBMCs supplied cDNA or gDNA.

Methods used by the authors: For nucleated cells, counts were estimated from reference gene primer amplification. Measured with immunoSEQ multiplex PCR; TCRdb has only the in-frame clones, and not every one. V and J calls and clone size are those listed in that table; D and trimming were worked out from the DNA. This table holds under 200,000 clones, 80% to 95% found once. The V and J ends lost 0 bases and 0 bases respectively, with 12 bases between them. Germline loops: CDR1 MGHRA, CDR2 YSYEKL. This CDR3 is built from 17 residues. The source of this sequence is a man between 45 and 60 years old with acute or convalescent COVID-19. The chain has TRBV4-1 and TRBJ2-1; D is unclear. Specimen: peripheral blood. The CDR3 spells CASSQDPGLGSYNEQFF. The CDR3 nucleotides read TGCGCCAGCAGCCAAGATCCGGGTTTGGGCTCCTACAATGAGCAGTTCTTC.